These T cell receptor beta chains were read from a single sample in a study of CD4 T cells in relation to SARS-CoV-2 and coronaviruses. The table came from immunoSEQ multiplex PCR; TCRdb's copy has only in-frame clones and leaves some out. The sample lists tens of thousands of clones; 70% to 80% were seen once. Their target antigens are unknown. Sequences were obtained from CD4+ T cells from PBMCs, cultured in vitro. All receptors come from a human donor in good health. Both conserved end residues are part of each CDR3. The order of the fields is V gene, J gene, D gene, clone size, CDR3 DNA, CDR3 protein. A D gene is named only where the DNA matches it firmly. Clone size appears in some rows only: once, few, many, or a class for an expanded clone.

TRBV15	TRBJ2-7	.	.	TGTGCCACCTCGGGGCCACCGTGGAGCGAGCAGTACTTC	CATSGPPWSEQYF
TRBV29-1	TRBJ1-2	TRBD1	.	TGCAGCGTCGAACAGGGGGCAAATGGCTACACCTTC	CSVEQGANGYTF
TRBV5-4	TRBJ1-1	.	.	TGTGCCAGCAGCTTAGGGCCCGGCGGGAACACTGAAGCTTTCTTT	CASSLGPGGNTEAFF
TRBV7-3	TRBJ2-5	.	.	TGTGCCAGCAGCTTAAATGGACCTCCCGAGACCCAGTACTTC	CASSLNGPPETQYF
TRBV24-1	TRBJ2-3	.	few	TGTGCCACCAGTGCCACCGGACCCACAGATACGCAGTATTTT	CATSATGPTDTQYF
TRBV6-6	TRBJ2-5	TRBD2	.	TGTGCCAGCAGTCCCCGTTATGTAGCGGGAGGTCGGGAGACCCAGTACTTC	CASSPRYVAGGRETQYF
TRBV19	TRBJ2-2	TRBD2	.	TGTGCCAGTAGTATAATAGCGGGAGGGTTTTCCGGGGAGCTGTTTTTT	CASSIIAGGFSGELFF
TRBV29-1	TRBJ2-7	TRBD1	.	TGCAGCGTTGGGGACAGGTTAATCGCCTACGAGCAGTACTTC	CSVGDRLIAYEQYF
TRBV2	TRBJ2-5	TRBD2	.	TGTGCCAGCAGTGAAAGGCTGGGGAGGGCCGGAAAGACCCAGTACTTC	CASSERLGRAGKTQYF
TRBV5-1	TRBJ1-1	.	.	TGCGCCAGCAGCTTGAGGATAGGGACTGAAGCTTTCTTT	CASSLRIGTEAFF
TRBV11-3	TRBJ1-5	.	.	TGTGCCAGCAGCTCGGCAGGGCTCAATCAGCCCCAGCATTTT	CASSSAGLNQPQHF